This T cell receptor (beta chain) was observed in a study of T cell repertoires in cytomegalovirus infection. For the study at large: Public signatures in TCR beta pointed to CMV infection and matching HLA type. Overall study results and limits: Across the ex vivo response, the dominant clonotypes were HLA-C-restricted CMV-specific TCR beta clonotypes.

A word on this clonotype: Its cognate antigen is unknown.

MiXCR, run by TCRdb on the reads, gives a single entry per CDR3 protein. The sample has around 750,000 distinct CDR3 sequences, 32% seen once. CDR3 size: 16 residues. V was pared by 4 bases and J by 2 bases, with 16 bases between. In germline, CDR1 is SEHNR, CDR2 FQNEAQ (reference sequence). This clonotype was sampled from a human donor in good health (CMV status not recorded). Some clones in this sample may be carry-over from other donors' samples. The sequencing here drew on cultured CD8+ T cells from PBMCs, taken from culture after CMV antigen stimulation. The chain is built from TRBV7-9 and TRBJ2-3; D not certain. Here the CDR3 reads CASSSPDGYLTDTQYF. The DNA for the CDR3 is TGTGCCAGCAGCTCCCCTGACGGATATCTCACAGATACGCAGTATTTT.